The clone carrying this T cell receptor (beta chain) appeared once. The antigen is undetermined. This CDR3 comprises 16 residues. From germline, CDR1 is MNHNY and CDR2 SVGAGI (reference sequence). Trimming at V came to 5 bases and at J to 7 bases, leaving 9 bases not matched to a gene. Focal radiation was given together with CTLA-4 blockade (ipilimumab) to patients with chemo-refractory metastatic non-small-cell lung cancer. TCRdb's table, derived via immunoSEQ multiplex PCR, lists solely in-frame clones and lacks some. Seen here are tens of thousands of clones, just under 85% observed once, and the top ten hold 4.5% to 5%. These data come from a study of radiotherapy plus CTLA-4 blockade in lung cancer. Study overall: There were objective responses in 18% of patients, and around 31% had disease control.

Study results and caveats: How blood T cell clones changed early, along with interferon-beta, reportedly forecast response best. Among blood TCR repertoires after radiotherapy plus ipilimumab, tumor-derived clones expanded.

The TCR comes from a human donor with non-small cell lung cancer whose response to radiotherapy plus ipilimumab could not be evaluated. Sequences were derived from peripheral blood, sampled from a patient treated with radiotherapy plus ipilimumab. The J gene is TRBJ2-7, the V gene TRBV6-6; TRBD2 agrees at 15 bases. CDR3 DNA: TGTGCCAGCAGTCCCCAAGGACTAGCGGGAGGGAGGGAGCAGTACTTC. It encodes CASSPQGLAGGREQYF.